This note documents a single T cell receptor beta chain sequence. The CDR3 runs 13 residues. Germline CDR1 and CDR2: LNHDA and SQIVND (reference sequence). V was shortened by 7 bases and J by 6 bases, with 13 bases between the two germline ends. Per the original methods: Nucleated cell counts were estimated from reference gene primer amplification. Assay used: immunoSEQ multiplex PCR; TCRdb lists only in-frame clones, some missing. V, J and clone size derive from that table, while D and trimming were established from the DNA sequence. Among around 100,000 clones listed, around 87% were seen once. The data were obtained in a study of blood T cell repertoires in COVID-19.

Sequencing was carried out using peripheral blood. The sequence was obtained from a woman at least 80 years old with acute or convalescent COVID-19. The rearrangement links TRBV19 to TRBJ2-4; a weak D match, TRBD2 (6 bases). The chain's CDR3 is CASMEGGANIQYF. The CDR3 DNA is TGTGCCAGTATGGAGGGTGGGGCAAACATTCAGTACTTC.